Listed below are T cell receptor beta chains from one sample, sequenced in a study of blood T cells in healthy people across ages. Via MiXCR, TCRdb re-called the 5' RACE reads, giving one row per CDR3 protein. The sample comprises fewer than 900,000 distinct CDR3 sequences, approximately 39% of which are singletons, and around a fifth rests with the top ten. Sequenced material: blood. The receptors stem from a woman in her fifties or sixties in good health. The CDR3 runs from the conserved cysteine through the conserved F or W. D genes are given only for firm matches. The size of a clone is reported for some rows only, either as once, few or many, or as a class for expanded clones.

V: TRBV2
size: NA
D: NA
J: TRBJ1-2
DNA: TGTGCCAGCGAGGACCAGGGAGGGTATGGCTACACCTTC
CDR3: CASEDQGGYGYTF

V: TRBV7-2
size: NA
D: NA
J: TRBJ2-5
DNA: TGTGCCAGCACCCGGGGGGCGGGAACAGAAGAGACCCAGTACTTC
CDR3: CASTRGAGTEETQYF

V: TRBV6-5
size: few
D: TRBD2
J: TRBJ2-1
DNA: TGTGCCAGCAGTTACGGTCTAGCGGGAGGGCCCTCGAATGAGCAGTTCTTC
CDR3: CASSYGLAGGPSNEQFF

V: TRBV20-1
size: once
D: NA
J: TRBJ1-2
DNA: TGCAGTGCTGTCGAAGATGGCTACACCTTC
CDR3: CSAVEDGYTF

V: TRBV4-3
size: few
D: TRBD1
J: TRBJ1-3
DNA: TGCGCCAGCAGCCAAGGGACAGGGAATGGAAACACCATATATTTT
CDR3: CASSQGTGNGNTIYF

V: TRBV7-9
size: NA
D: NA
J: TRBJ1-1
DNA: TGTGCCAGCAGCTTGAGAGGGGGTAAGGTGAACACTGAAGCTTTCTTT
CDR3: CASSLRGGKVNTEAFF

V: TRBV11-2
size: few
D: NA
J: TRBJ2-1
DNA: TGTGCCAGCAGCTTAGTCAGCGGCTGGAACAATGAGCAGTTCTTC
CDR3: CASSLVSGWNNEQFF

V: TRBV5-1
size: NA
D: NA
J: TRBJ2-1
DNA: TGCGCCAGCAGCTTAGGGGCGGGCCTCTCCTACAATGAGCAGTTCTTC
CDR3: CASSLGAGLSYNEQFF

V: TRBV20-1
size: NA
D: NA
J: TRBJ1-1
DNA: TGCAGTGCTAGAGAGGACACTGAAGCTTTCTTT
CDR3: CSAREDTEAFF

V: TRBV27
size: few
D: NA
J: TRBJ1-6
DNA: TGTGCCAGCAGGCTTAATTCACCCCTCCACTTT
CDR3: CASRLNSPLHF

V: TRBV5-1
size: NA
D: NA
J: TRBJ2-7
DNA: TGCGCCAGCAGCTTGGCAGCGGTGACCGCCTACGAGCAGTACTTC
CDR3: CASSLAAVTAYEQYF

V: TRBV15
size: NA
D: NA
J: TRBJ2-5
DNA: TGTGCCACCAGCAGAGTAGCGGAGTCCTACAATGAGCAGTACTTC
CDR3: CATSRVAESYNEQYF

V: TRBV7-2
size: NA
D: NA
J: TRBJ2-3
DNA: TGTGCCAGCAGCTTAGGCCCAGCGGGTTTAAGCACAGATACGCAGTATTTT
CDR3: CASSLGPAGLSTDTQYF

V: TRBV29-1
size: NA
D: NA
J: TRBJ2-3
DNA: TGCAGCGTTGCCCTGAGACTCCCAAGCACAGATACGCAGTATTTT
CDR3: CSVALRLPSTDTQYF

V: TRBV4-2
size: few
D: TRBD1
J: TRBJ1-4
DNA: TGTGCCAGCAGCCCCCACTCAGGGGGTAACGAAAAACTGTTTTTT
CDR3: CASSPHSGGNEKLFF

V: TRBV20-1
size: NA
D: TRBD2
J: TRBJ2-3
DNA: TGCAGTGCTAGAGACGGACTAGCGGGGGGTCGGGAGCAGTATTTT
CDR3: CSARDGLAGGREQYF

V: TRBV5-1
size: NA
D: NA
J: TRBJ2-2
DNA: TGCGCCAGCAGCTTCGCCCAAGCGAACACCGGGGAGCTGTTTTTT
CDR3: CASSFAQANTGELFF

V: TRBV18
size: NA
D: TRBD2
J: TRBJ2-1
DNA: TGTGCCAGCTCACCCGGGGGGAGCCCCTCCTACAATGAGCAGTTCTTC
CDR3: CASSPGGSPSYNEQFF

V: TRBV25-1
size: NA
D: TRBD1
J: TRBJ1-2
DNA: TGTGCCAGCGCCCCAGGGGGGACCTATGGCTACACCTTC
CDR3: CASAPGGTYGYTF

V: TRBV28
size: NA
D: NA
J: TRBJ1-2
DNA: TGTGCCAGCAGTTCGCCCGGGACACAAACGAGCTATGGCTACACCTTC
CDR3: CASSSPGTQTSYGYTF

V: TRBV28
size: NA
D: NA
J: TRBJ2-1
DNA: TGTGCCAGCAGTTTTCGGGACTTACAGTTCTTC
CDR3: CASSFRDLQFF

V: TRBV6-2/TRBV6-3
size: few
D: TRBD2
J: TRBJ2-1
DNA: TGTGCCAGCAGTTACCCCGGACTAGCGGGACACAATGAGCAGTTCTTC
CDR3: CASSYPGLAGHNEQFF

V: TRBV7-3
size: NA
D: NA
J: TRBJ1-2
DNA: TGTGCCAGCAGCTCTGCCCAGAGGTCAGGTGGCTACACCTTC
CDR3: CASSSAQRSGGYTF

V: TRBV20-1
size: NA
D: NA
J: TRBJ2-1
DNA: TGCAGTGCGAGCCGGGACTTGAATCTTGGTGAGCAGTTCTTC
CDR3: CSASRDLNLGEQFF

V: TRBV12-3/TRBV12-4
size: NA
D: TRBD2
J: TRBJ2-3
DNA: TGTGCCAGCAGTTTTTTGGCCGGGACTAGCGGAGGGACAGATACGCAGTATTTT
CDR3: CASSFLAGTSGGTDTQYF

V: TRBV18
size: NA
D: NA
J: TRBJ1-2
DNA: TGTGCCAGCTCACCAGTCACACAGGCTAACTATGGCTACACCTTC
CDR3: CASSPVTQANYGYTF

V: TRBV4-1
size: NA
D: TRBD2
J: TRBJ2-7
DNA: TGCGCCAGCAGCCAAGCGTTTCGCTCGACTAGCCCCGCATACGAGCAGTACTTC
CDR3: CASSQAFRSTSPAYEQYF

V: TRBV11-1
size: NA
D: NA
J: TRBJ2-5
DNA: TGTGCCAGCACCGATGACCAAGAGACCCAGTACTTC
CDR3: CASTDDQETQYF

V: TRBV12-3/TRBV12-4
size: NA
D: TRBD2
J: TRBJ2-5
DNA: TGTGCCAGCAGTACGGCCCTCAGGGGGACTAGCGGGGCTAAAGAGACCCAGTACTTC
CDR3: CASSTALRGTSGAKETQYF

V: TRBV12-3/TRBV12-4
size: NA
D: NA
J: TRBJ2-7
DNA: TGTGCCAGCAGTTTAGCTCGGGGCCCTTCCGACGAGCAGTACTTC
CDR3: CASSLARGPSDEQYF

V: TRBV29-1
size: NA
D: NA
J: TRBJ2-2
DNA: TGCAGCGTTGAAGATCCCTGGAACAGCCGGGTAGACGGGGAGCTGTTTTTT
CDR3: CSVEDPWNSRVDGELFF

V: TRBV7-2
size: NA
D: TRBD2
J: TRBJ2-1
DNA: TGTGCCGGACGGAAGCGGGGGGCCGGCGAGCAGTTCTTC
CDR3: CAGRKRGAGEQFF

V: TRBV12-3/TRBV12-4
size: NA
D: TRBD1
J: TRBJ1-6
DNA: TGTGCCAGCGGGGGACAGCTGAATTCACCCCTCCACTTT
CDR3: CASGGQLNSPLHF

V: TRBV7-2
size: many
D: NA
J: TRBJ1-6
DNA: TGTGCCAGCAGCTTCGAGACGCCGTTTAATTCACCCCTCCACTTT
CDR3: CASSFETPFNSPLHF

V: TRBV19
size: NA
D: TRBD2
J: TRBJ2-1
DNA: TGTGCCAGTAGTATTGAGGTAGCGGGGCGGTCGGGTGAGCAGTTCTTC
CDR3: CASSIEVAGRSGEQFF

V: TRBV13
size: NA
D: TRBD1
J: TRBJ2-1
DNA: TGTGCCAGCAGCTTACTTCGGGACAGGGGCAATGAGCAGTTCTTC
CDR3: CASSLLRDRGNEQFF

V: TRBV4-3
size: NA
D: TRBD2
J: TRBJ2-3
DNA: TGCGCCAGCAGCCACGAACTAGCGGGAGGGCCTGCAGATACGCGGTATTTT
CDR3: CASSHELAGGPADTRYF

V: TRBV6-5
size: NA
D: NA
J: TRBJ2-5
DNA: TGTGCCAGCAGACGGTACCAAGAGACCCAGTACTTC
CDR3: CASRRYQETQYF

V: TRBV4-2
size: NA
D: TRBD2
J: TRBJ2-5
DNA: TGTGCCAGCAGCCAATTCGGGGCTAGCGGGTCCCAAGAGACCCAGTACTTC
CDR3: CASSQFGASGSQETQYF

V: TRBV20-1
size: few
D: NA
J: TRBJ2-7
DNA: TGCAGTGCTAGTTTAGGGCTCTACGAGCAGTACTTC
CDR3: CSASLGLYEQYF

V: TRBV20-1
size: few
D: TRBD2
J: TRBJ2-1
DNA: TGCAGTGCTCTAGCGACTAGCGGCAATGAGCAGTTCTTC
CDR3: CSALATSGNEQFF

V: TRBV10-1
size: few
D: NA
J: TRBJ2-1
DNA: TGCGCCAGCAGTGACTACCCACGGGGAGCCAATGAGCAGTTCTTC
CDR3: CASSDYPRGANEQFF

V: TRBV20-1
size: NA
D: NA
J: TRBJ2-5
DNA: TGCAGTGCCCAGCGGCTAGAAGAGACCCAGTACTTC
CDR3: CSAQRLEETQYF

V: TRBV7-2
size: NA
D: TRBD1
J: TRBJ2-5
DNA: TGTGCCAGCAGCCCGGACAGGGTGCAGACCCAGTACTTC
CDR3: CASSPDRVQTQYF

V: TRBV6-2/TRBV6-3
size: few
D: NA
J: TRBJ2-1
DNA: TGTGCCAGCAGCAAGGCGCCGAGTCGGATGTCCTACAATGAGCAGTTCTTC
CDR3: CASSKAPSRMSYNEQFF

V: TRBV7-9
size: NA
D: NA
J: TRBJ1-1
DNA: TGTGCCAGCAGCTTAGGACAGTCCCTGAACACTGAAGCTTTCTTT
CDR3: CASSLGQSLNTEAFF

V: TRBV6-1
size: few
D: NA
J: TRBJ2-5
DNA: TGTGCCAGCAGTGGCTGGACACTGTACCAAGAGACCCAGTACTTC
CDR3: CASSGWTLYQETQYF

V: TRBV5-1
size: many
D: TRBD2
J: TRBJ2-3
DNA: TGCGCCAGCAGCTCCCCTAGCGGGGGGTCTATCACAGATACGCAGTATTTT
CDR3: CASSSPSGGSITDTQYF

V: TRBV4-3
size: few
D: NA
J: TRBJ2-7
DNA: TGCGCCAGCAGCCAAGGAAAGACTAGTTCGACCTCGACCTACGAGCAGTACTTC
CDR3: CASSQGKTSSTSTYEQYF